This TCR beta chain was profiled in a study of blood T cells in healthy people across ages (dated by TCRdb to the mid-2010s). Broadly, across the study: Template switching captured roughly one uniquely barcoded TCR beta cDNA molecule per two T cells in model experiments. Four age groups were formed from the donors: young (average approximately 15 years), middle-aged (roughly 38), aged (roughly 56) and long-lived (more than 75). To avoid experimental bias, donors of different ages were randomly spread across the sequencing lanes. Two additional independent replicas of 1 million unique cDNA reads from the same blood draw were analyzed for two donors (one aged 18 to 30 and one aged 80 or older). Using deep sequencing normalized with unique cDNA molecular identifiers, the study measured how TCR beta repertoire diversity changes with age. Points the paper makes about the study in general: As age increased, observed TCR beta diversity per million T cells dropped in a roughly linear way, and a significant reduction was already evident by age 40. A strong correlation was found between observed TCR beta diversity and the percentage of naive T cells measured by flow cytometry. Compared with the aged group, more naive CD4+ T cells, fewer expanded clones and increased TCR diversity were shown by the long-lived group, suggesting age selection. Bulk unsorted PBMC profiling prevented conclusive comparison of naive and antigen-experienced compartments. Because donor CMV infection status was unknown, age-related changes in expanded clonotypes were potentially confounded. Total diversity estimates from one million sequenced T cells were considered lower bounds and underestimates.

The CDR3, cysteine through phenylalanine, is 14 amino acids long. The DNA shown is the 42-base CDR3, in frame from base 1. From the germline V gene, CDR1 is KGHDR and CDR2 is SFDVKD. The V end loses 4 bases and the J end loses 1 base, and a stretch of 8 bases separates them. Donors were 40 or so systemically healthy Caucasian individuals from Russia aged roughly 6 to 100 years. Roughly 10 milliliters of peripheral blood were collected from each donor into EDTA-treated Vacutainer tubes. Ficoll-Paque density-gradient centrifugation was used to isolate PBMCs, with at least 7 million obtained per sample. Total RNA was extracted from PBMCs with Trizol reagent, with at least 6 micrograms obtained per sample. The percentages of naive CD45RAhigh/CD27high T cells were determined by flow cytometry on a PBMC aliquot from every donor. A word on this clonotype: Its antigen is not yet known. Nothing much larger sits one base from this clone, and base qualities are not available.

Libraries came from 5' RACE. Sequencing instrument: Illumina HiSeq 2500. A second PCR of about 7 to 12 cycles was run with a J-beta primer mix and a sample-barcoded 5' primer. A template-switch 5' adaptor carrying 12 random nucleotides introduced a unique molecular identifier onto each TCR beta cDNA molecule. Each sample yielded at least 2.5 million CDR3-containing paired-end reads. All of the RNA was converted into first-strand cDNA using the Mint cDNA synthesis kit, with a TRBC-specific oligonucleotide serving as the primer. After uracil-DNA glycosylase treatment, a first 18-cycle PCR used universal primers M1SS and BC2_uni_R on all cDNA. In the paper's pipeline: For normalization, 1 million high-quality reads, each with a distinct molecular identifier, were randomly selected from each sample. Reads sharing molecular identifiers were discarded rather than binned into consensus sequences. MiTCR, with a Q25 quality threshold and the strictest error-elimination algorithm, was used for CDR3 identification, clonotype clustering and error correction. Lower-bound total TCR beta diversity was estimated with a nonparametric unseen species model using Euler transformation. The raw public data were reprocessed by TCRdb itself: fastp quality trimming at Q25, MiXCR clonotype calling, in-frame beta chains only. Records with the same CDR3 protein are collapsed into one entry carrying the most frequent genes and DNA. The V and J calls reflect TCRdb's pipeline rather than the authors' work. Within this sample are about 1.6 million distinct CDR3 sequences, with approximately 32% of them counted one time only. The ten largest clones take up 11% of the sample.

The chain couples TRBV24-1 to TRBJ2-3; confidence is insufficient to name the D gene. Specimen: blood. The receptor's source is a woman in her twenties or thirties in good health. The CDR3 corresponds to CATSDATRTDTQYF. The DNA is TGTGCCACCAGTGACGCTACCCGCACAGATACGCAGTATTTT.